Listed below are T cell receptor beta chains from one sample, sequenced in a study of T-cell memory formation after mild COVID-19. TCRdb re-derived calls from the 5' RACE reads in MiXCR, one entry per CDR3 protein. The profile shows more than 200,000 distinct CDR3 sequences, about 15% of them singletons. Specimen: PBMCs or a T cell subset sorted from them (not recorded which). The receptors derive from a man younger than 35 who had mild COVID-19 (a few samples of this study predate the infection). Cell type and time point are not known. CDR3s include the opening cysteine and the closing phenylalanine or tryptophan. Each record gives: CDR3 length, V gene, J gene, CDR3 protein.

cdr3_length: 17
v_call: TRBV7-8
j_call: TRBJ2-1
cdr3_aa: CASSLTVIAVSYNEQFF

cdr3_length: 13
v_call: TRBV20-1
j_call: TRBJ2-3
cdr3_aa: CTTPGGSTDTQYF

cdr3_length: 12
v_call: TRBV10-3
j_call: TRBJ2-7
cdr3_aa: CAISESGYEQYF

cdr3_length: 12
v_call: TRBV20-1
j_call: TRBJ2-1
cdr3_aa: CSASASNYEQFF

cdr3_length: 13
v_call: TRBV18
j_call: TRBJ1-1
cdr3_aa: CASSPSTGVEAFF

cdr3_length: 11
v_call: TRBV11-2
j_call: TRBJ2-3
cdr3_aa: CASSVGDTQYF

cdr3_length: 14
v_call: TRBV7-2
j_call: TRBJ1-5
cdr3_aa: CASSFYLSNQPQHF

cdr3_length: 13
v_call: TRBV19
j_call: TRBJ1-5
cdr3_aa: CASSISGNQPQHF

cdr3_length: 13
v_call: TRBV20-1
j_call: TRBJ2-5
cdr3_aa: CSAREGSRETQYF

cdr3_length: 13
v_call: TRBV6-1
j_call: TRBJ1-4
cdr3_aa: CASSEGTGTGVFF

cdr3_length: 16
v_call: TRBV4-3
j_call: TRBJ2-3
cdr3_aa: CASSQNSGASTDTQYF

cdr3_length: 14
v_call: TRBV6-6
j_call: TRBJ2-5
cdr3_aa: CASRRENSGGTQYF

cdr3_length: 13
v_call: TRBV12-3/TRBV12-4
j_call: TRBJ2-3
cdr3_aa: CASRDYGGDTQYF

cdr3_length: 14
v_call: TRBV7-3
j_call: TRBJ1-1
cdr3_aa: CASSLRAQAGGAFF

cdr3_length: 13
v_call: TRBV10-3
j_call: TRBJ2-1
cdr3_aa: CAIGTSTNDEQFF

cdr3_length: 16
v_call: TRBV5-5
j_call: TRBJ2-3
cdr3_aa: CASSYTSGGGTDTQYF

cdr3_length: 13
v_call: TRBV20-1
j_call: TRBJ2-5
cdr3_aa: CSARPGQGETQYF

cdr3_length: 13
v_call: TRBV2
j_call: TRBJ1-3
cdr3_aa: CASRTGTGNTIYF

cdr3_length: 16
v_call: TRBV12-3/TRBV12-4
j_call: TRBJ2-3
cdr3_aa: CASSRRDRASTDTQYF

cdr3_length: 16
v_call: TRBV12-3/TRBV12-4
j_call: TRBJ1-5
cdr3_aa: CASSPPTWAGNQPQHF

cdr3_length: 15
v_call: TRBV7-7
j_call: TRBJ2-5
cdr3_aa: CASSLGTGLLETQYF

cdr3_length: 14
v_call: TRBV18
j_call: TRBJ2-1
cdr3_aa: CASSPALDYNEQFF

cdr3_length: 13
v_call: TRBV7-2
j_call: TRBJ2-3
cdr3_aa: CASSRGLGDTQYF

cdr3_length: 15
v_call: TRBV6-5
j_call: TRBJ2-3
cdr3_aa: CASTPRMGTTDTQYF

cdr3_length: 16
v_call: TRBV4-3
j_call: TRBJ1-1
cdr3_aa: CASSQGQGALDTEAFF

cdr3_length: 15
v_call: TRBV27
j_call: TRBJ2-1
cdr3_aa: CASRLSGPSYNEQFF

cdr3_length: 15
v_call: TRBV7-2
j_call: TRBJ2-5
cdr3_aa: CASSPEARPKETQYF

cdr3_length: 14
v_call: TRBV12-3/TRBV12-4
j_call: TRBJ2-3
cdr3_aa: CASSFYRSTDTQYF

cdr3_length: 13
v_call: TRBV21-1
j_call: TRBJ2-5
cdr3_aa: CASARRSQETQYF

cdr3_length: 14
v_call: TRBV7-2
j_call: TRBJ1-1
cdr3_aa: CASSFTGMNTEAFF

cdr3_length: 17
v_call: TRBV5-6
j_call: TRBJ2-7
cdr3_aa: CASSSRLTGLASSEQYF

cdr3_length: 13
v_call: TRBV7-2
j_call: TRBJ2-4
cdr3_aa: CASSLASPGVQYF

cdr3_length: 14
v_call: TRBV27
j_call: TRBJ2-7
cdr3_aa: CASSLRRGAYEQYF

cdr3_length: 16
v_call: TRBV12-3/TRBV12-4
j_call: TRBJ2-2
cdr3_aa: CASSLQGLANTGELFF

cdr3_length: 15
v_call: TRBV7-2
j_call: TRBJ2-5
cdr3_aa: CASSSNRGSRETQYF

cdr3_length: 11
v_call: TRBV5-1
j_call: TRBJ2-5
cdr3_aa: CASTLKETQYF

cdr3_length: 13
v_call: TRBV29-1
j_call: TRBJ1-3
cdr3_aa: CSVGVSTGNTIYF

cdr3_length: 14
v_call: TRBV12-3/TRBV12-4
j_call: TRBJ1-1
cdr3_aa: CASSLRAANTEAFF

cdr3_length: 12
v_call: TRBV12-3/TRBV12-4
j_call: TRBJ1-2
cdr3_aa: CASSRTVYGYTF

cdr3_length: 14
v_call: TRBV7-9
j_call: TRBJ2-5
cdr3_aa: CASSLAAGDGTQYF

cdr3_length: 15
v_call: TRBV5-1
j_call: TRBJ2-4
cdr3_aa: CASSLAPGTRNIQYF

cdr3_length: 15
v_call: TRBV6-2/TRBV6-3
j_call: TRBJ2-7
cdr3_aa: CASSRQGKGSYEQYF

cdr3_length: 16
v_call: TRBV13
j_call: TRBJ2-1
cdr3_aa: CASSLVLRGRGNEQFF

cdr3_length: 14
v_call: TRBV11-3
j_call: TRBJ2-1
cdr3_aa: CASSLDGSFNEQFF

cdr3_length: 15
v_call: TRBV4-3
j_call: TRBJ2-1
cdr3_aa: CASSQAGGRNNEQFF

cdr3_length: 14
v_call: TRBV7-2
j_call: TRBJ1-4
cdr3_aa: CASSLQGTNEKLFF

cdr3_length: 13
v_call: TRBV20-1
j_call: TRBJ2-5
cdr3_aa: CSAIAGAGETQYF

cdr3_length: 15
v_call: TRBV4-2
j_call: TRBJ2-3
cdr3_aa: CASSQEASDTDTQYF

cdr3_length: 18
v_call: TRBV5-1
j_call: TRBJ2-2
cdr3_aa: CASSPGTNDRTFAGELFF

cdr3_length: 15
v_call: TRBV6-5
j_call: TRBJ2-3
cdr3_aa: CASRATGTESDTQYF

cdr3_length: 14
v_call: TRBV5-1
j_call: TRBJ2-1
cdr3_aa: CASSLRTGGAGFKF